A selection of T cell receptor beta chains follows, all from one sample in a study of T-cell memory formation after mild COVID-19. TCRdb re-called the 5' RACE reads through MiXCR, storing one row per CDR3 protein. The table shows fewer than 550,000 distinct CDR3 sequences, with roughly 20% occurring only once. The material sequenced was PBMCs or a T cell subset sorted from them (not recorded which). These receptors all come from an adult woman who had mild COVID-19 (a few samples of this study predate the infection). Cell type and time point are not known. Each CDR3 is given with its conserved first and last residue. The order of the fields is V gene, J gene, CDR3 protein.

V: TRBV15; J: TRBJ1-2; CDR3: CATSPGGRGEDYGYTF
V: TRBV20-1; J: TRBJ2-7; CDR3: CSARDPGGRVYEQYF
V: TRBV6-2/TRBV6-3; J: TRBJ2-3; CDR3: CASSSRTSGRADTQYF
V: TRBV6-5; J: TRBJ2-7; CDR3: CASRTGREQYF
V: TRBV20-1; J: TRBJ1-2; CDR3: CSARDGTGVSYTF
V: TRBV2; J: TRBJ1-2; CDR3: CASRDHVYVGYTF
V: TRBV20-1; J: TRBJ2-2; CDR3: CSAEEASGELFF
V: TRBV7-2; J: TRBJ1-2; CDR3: CASSAGTGSRGYTF
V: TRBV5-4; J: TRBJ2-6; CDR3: CASSLPGSSSGANVLTF
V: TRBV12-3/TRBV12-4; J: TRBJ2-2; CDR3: CASNRGSGELFF
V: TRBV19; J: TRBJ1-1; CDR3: CASSIRGLNTEAFF
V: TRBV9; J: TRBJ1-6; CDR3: CASSGDGQGSPLHF
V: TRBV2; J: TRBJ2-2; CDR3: CASRAGGTNTGELFF
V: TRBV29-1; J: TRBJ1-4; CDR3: CSVRTGGHEKLFF
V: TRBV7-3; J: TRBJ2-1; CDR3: CASSFSQVYNEQFF
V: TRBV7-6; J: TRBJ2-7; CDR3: CASSSFAGTLYEQYF